This TCR beta chain was recorded in a study of blood T cell repertoires in COVID-19. Across the whole study: Spain, Italy and the United States supplied samples that represented acute and convalescent COVID-19. T cells, B-cell-depleted T cells, or PBMCs provided the cDNA or gDNA that served as material.

Authors' processing steps: Quantification of nucleated cells was approximated via reference gene primer amplification. Data came from immunoSEQ multiplex PCR; TCRdb stores just in-frame clones and leaves some out. Clonal size and the V and J genes are those of that table, whereas D and trimming came from the DNA. The table has 250,000 to 350,000 clones, 86% seen once. Germline V CDR1 and CDR2: ENHRY, SYGVKD. This CDR3 is 16 amino acids long. With 3 bases removed from V and 6 bases from J, the gap between germline ends came to 17 bases. The receptor was isolated from a woman aged 25 to 39 with active or convalescent COVID-19. The rearrangement links TRBV10-3 to TRBJ1-4; D perhaps matches TRBD1 (6 bases). Sequenced material: peripheral blood. The chain's CDR3 is CAISDPGGGSDEKLFF. The CDR3 DNA follows: TGTGCCATCAGTGATCCCGGGGGGGGCTCCGATGAAAAACTGTTTTTT.